A single sample is the source of the 14 T cell receptor beta chains below, sequenced in a study of CXCR3-negative and CXCR3-positive naive CD8 T cells. For these TCRs, the target antigens are not known. With UMI labels, 5' RACE was used to prepare the TRB cDNA libraries. TCRdb re-called the 5' RACE reads and catalogs CDR3 proteins one per entry, DNA excluded. Its table lists some 140,000 distinct CDR3 sequences. General study results and limits: Greater hydrophobicity was found in TRB CDR3s of CXCR3-positive naive cells than of CXCR3-negative naive cells.

Source material: naive CXCR3+ CD8+ T cells from blood. Stated subset: CD45RO-CCR7+CD27+CD95- naive CD8+ T cells expressing CXCR3 (TNR3+). The receptor set was obtained from a human donor in good health. Some clones in this sample may be carry-over from other donors' samples.

The chain has TRBV7-8 and TRBJ2-3; no DNA is available, so the TRBD2 call from TCRdb remains unchecked. Germline-derived CDR1 and CDR2 are SGHVS and FQNEAQ. The CDR3 loop spans 17 amino acids. The CDR3 loop is CASSPLTSGRAPDTQYF.

The chain links TRBV28 to TRBJ2-7. The length of the CDR3 is 13 residues. The germline CDR1 and CDR2 sequences are MDHEN and SYDVKM. The CDR3 loop is CASKMQSSYEQYF.

The chain carries TRBV10-3 and TRBJ2-6. This CDR3 region has 14 residues. The germline V gene has CDR1 ENHRY and CDR2 SYGVKD. CDR3: CAIQVDSGANVLTF.

V is TRBV29-1 and J is TRBJ1-5; the TCRdb D gene call, TRBD1, has no DNA to confirm it. The CDR3 has 14 amino acids. Germline V gives CDR1 SQVTM, CDR2 ANQGSEA. This CDR3 is CSVSGQGGNQPQHF.

The J gene is TRBJ2-7, the V gene TRBV7-2; TCRdb gives TRBD2 as the D gene, but with no DNA this cannot be confirmed. Germline CDR1 and CDR2: SGHTA and FQGNSA. This CDR3 is built from 15 residues. The CDR3: CASSPTGSSSYEQYF.

The J gene is TRBJ2-7, the V gene TRBV12-3 or TRBV12-4; TCRdb's D gene call, TRBD1, goes unchecked for lack of DNA. The CDR3 runs to 12 residues. CDR3 in amino acids: CASRPSDREQYF.

This chain joins TRBV7-9 and TRBJ1-2. Germline assignment: CDR1 SEHNR and CDR2 FQNEAQ (reference sequence). CDR3 length: 14 amino acids. The CDR3 protein is CASSLQGLHYGYTF. Using reference TRBV7-9 and TRBJ1-2 for the parts outside the CDR3, the full variable domain is DTGVSQNPRHKITKRGQNVTFRCDPISEHNRLYWYRQTLGQGPEFLTYFQNEAQLEKSRLLSDRFSAERPKGSFSTLEIQRTEQGDSAMYLCASSLQGLHYGYTFGSGTRLTVV.

The gene calls are TRBV25-1 and TRBJ1-4. This CDR3 comprises 13 residues. Germline CDR1 reads MGHDK; CDR2 reads SYGVNS. CDR3 loop: CASSDLRNEKLFF.

The chain combines TRBV29-1 with TRBJ2-1; the TRBD2 assignment by TCRdb is unverifiable without DNA. Germline V gene lookup returns CDR1 SQVTM and CDR2 ANQGSEA. CDR3 length: 13 residues. The CDR3 loop reads CSVEGGERNEQFF.

This chain connects TRBV21-1 to TRBJ2-5; with no DNA, the TCRdb D assignment of TRBD1 cannot be verified. TRBV21-1 is deemed a pseudogene. The CDR3 loop spans 18 amino acids. CDR3 sequence: CASSKAKAQGSSSETQYF.

V is TRBV4-1 and J is TRBJ2-2; no DNA is available, so the TRBD2 call from TCRdb remains unchecked. The CDR3 totals 19 residues. Germline CDR1 and CDR2: MGHRA and YSYEKL. This CDR3 is CASSQIGTSGSSNTGELFF.

J is TRBJ2-1 and V is TRBV15; TCRdb's D gene call, TRBD2, goes unchecked for lack of DNA. The CDR3 loop spans 19 amino acids. Germline V gene lookup returns CDR1 LNHNV and CDR2 YYDKDF (reference sequence). The CDR3 sequence: CATSRDRLAGGPPYNEPFF. Supplemented by reference TRBV15 and TRBJ2-1, the full variable domain reads DAMVIQNPRYQVTQFGKPVTLSCSQTLNHNVMYWYQQKSSQAPKLLFHYYDKDFNNEADTPDNFQSRRPNTSFCFLDIRSPGLGDTAMYLCATSRDRLAGGPPYNEPFFGPGTRLTVL.

The J gene is TRBJ2-7, the V gene TRBV28; checking the TCRdb D call of TRBD1 is not possible without DNA. Per germline, CDR1 MDHEN and CDR2 SYDVKM. The CDR3 sequence is 14 residues long. This CDR3 reads CASTLSYRVHEQYF.

The chain joins TRBV12-3 or TRBV12-4 to TRBJ1-2. CDR3 length: 14 residues. This CDR3 is CASSLTGPYYGYTF.